This T cell receptor beta chain was sequenced in a study of shared clonotypes between healthy human individuals. The test was conducted at deep level. Replicate PCRs from sorted subsets contained roughly 200 ng DNA, which is around 30,000 T cell genomes. The protocol was immunoSEQ multiplex PCR, while the TCRdb copy is restricted to in-frame clones and leaves out a portion. The repertoire consists of under 2,500,000 clones, with 90% to 96% occurring once and the leading ten covering 0.1% to 0.15%. Germline CDR1 reads SGHDN; CDR2 reads FVKESK. Trimming took 4 bases from V and 6 from J; bases not matched to a gene: 7. The CDR3 length is 15 residues. In the case of this clone: Antigen specificity is unknown.

Study-level findings and limits: Non-shared clonotypes showed lower generation probabilities than clonotypes common to all four donors.

The chain couples TRBV14 to TRBJ2-1; TRBD1 matches at 9 bases. The sequence derives from a man aged 18 to 30 in good health. Sequences were obtained from naive CD4+ T cells sorted from blood. The sample's subset: CD45RA+ positively selected. The CDR3 here is CASSPLSDRGNEQFF. The CDR3 DNA is TGTGCCAGCAGCCCCCTATCGGACAGGGGCAATGAGCAGTTCTTC.